Listed below are T cell receptor beta chains from one sample, sequenced in a study of memory CD4+ T cells and cytomegalovirus serostatus. Clones were sequenced by immunoSEQ multiplex PCR, and TCRdb holds only the in-frame ones, with some missing. The sample includes around 45,000 clones, over 75% of them seen just once. Sequencing was carried out using memory CD4+ T cells from blood. These TCRs come from an adult in good health and CMV-seronegative. Each CDR3 is given with its conserved first and last residue. The D gene is left open where the match is weak. The size field is filled for only some rows; it gives once, few, many or a size class.

V gene: TRBV29-1
D gene: NA
J gene: TRBJ1-1
clone size: NA
CDR3 DNA: TGCAGCTCCCTTAGGGGGACTTCCGAAGCTTTCTTT
CDR3 protein: CSSLRGTSEAFF

V gene: TRBV18
D gene: NA
J gene: TRBJ2-1
clone size: NA
CDR3 DNA: TGTGCCAGCTCACCATCCGGGGAGAGGAATGAGCAGTTCTTC
CDR3 protein: CASSPSGERNEQFF

V gene: TRBV7-8
D gene: NA
J gene: TRBJ1-1
clone size: NA
CDR3 DNA: TGTGCCAGCGTGGTGGACAGCGCAAACACTGAAGCTTTCTTT
CDR3 protein: CASVVDSANTEAFF

V gene: TRBV6-1
D gene: NA
J gene: TRBJ1-6
clone size: NA
CDR3 DNA: NA
CDR3 protein: CASTSGQQNSPLHF

V gene: TRBV27
D gene: NA
J gene: TRBJ1-5
clone size: once
CDR3 DNA: TGTGCCAGCAGTTTAAAACGAACCTATGGACAGAAGAATCAGCCCCAGCATTTT
CDR3 protein: CASSLKRTYGQKNQPQHF

V gene: TRBV7-2
D gene: NA
J gene: TRBJ1-5
clone size: NA
CDR3 DNA: TGTGCCAGCAGCTTAAGGGGCCAACGGCCCCAGCATTTT
CDR3 protein: CASSLRGQRPQHF

V gene: TRBV2
D gene: NA
J gene: TRBJ1-3
clone size: NA
CDR3 DNA: TGTGCCAGCAGTGAAAGGCCCCGGGCTGGAAACACCATATATTTT
CDR3 protein: CASSERPRAGNTIYF

V gene: TRBV14
D gene: NA
J gene: TRBJ1-1
clone size: few
CDR3 DNA: TGTGCCAGCAGCCATCGGGGGAACACTGAAGCTTTCTTT
CDR3 protein: CASSHRGNTEAFF

V gene: TRBV19
D gene: NA
J gene: TRBJ2-7
clone size: NA
CDR3 DNA: TGTGCCAGTATGGGGGTTTCCTACGAGCAGTACTTC
CDR3 protein: CASMGVSYEQYF

V gene: TRBV10-3
D gene: NA
J gene: TRBJ2-7
clone size: NA
CDR3 DNA: TGTGCCATCAGTGAGTCGAAGGTTTTATACGAGCAGTACTTC
CDR3 protein: CAISESKVLYEQYF

V gene: TRBV28
D gene: NA
J gene: TRBJ2-7
clone size: NA
CDR3 DNA: TGTGCCAGCAGTGAAACCCGGGGCTTCTCCTCCTACGAGCAGTACTTC
CDR3 protein: CASSETRGFSSYEQYF

V gene: TRBV4-2
D gene: TRBD1
J gene: TRBJ2-7
clone size: NA
CDR3 DNA: TGTGCCAGCAGCCAAGCGGACAGGAGCTCCTACGAGCAGTACTTC
CDR3 protein: CASSQADRSSYEQYF

V gene: TRBV29-1
D gene: NA
J gene: TRBJ1-1
clone size: NA
CDR3 DNA: TGCAGCGTGCTTCTTGGGGATCGTCGTGGCACTGAAGCTTTCTTT
CDR3 protein: CSVLLGDRRGTEAFF

V gene: TRBV4-2
D gene: NA
J gene: TRBJ1-2
clone size: once
CDR3 DNA: TGTGCCAGCAGCCAAGAAGTAGGGGCCCCGGGAGCTAACTATGGCTACACCTTC
CDR3 protein: CASSQEVGAPGANYGYTF

V gene: TRBV6-5
D gene: NA
J gene: TRBJ2-5
clone size: NA
CDR3 DNA: TGTGCCAGCAGTTACTCAGGGGCGCCTGAGACCCAGTACTTC
CDR3 protein: CASSYSGAPETQYF

V gene: TRBV21-1
D gene: NA
J gene: TRBJ2-6
clone size: NA
CDR3 DNA: TGTGCCAGCAGACAACTAGCGGGGGATTTGGGTGGGGCCAACGTCCTGACTTTC
CDR3 protein: CASRQLAGDLGGANVLTF

V gene: TRBV5-6
D gene: NA
J gene: TRBJ2-5
clone size: NA
CDR3 DNA: TGTGCCAGCAGCCCCCAAGGGGGTGAGACCCAGTACTTC
CDR3 protein: CASSPQGGETQYF

V gene: TRBV2
D gene: TRBD1
J gene: TRBJ1-5
clone size: NA
CDR3 DNA: TGTGCCAGTTCAGGGACAGGGACCCAGCCCCAGCATTTT
CDR3 protein: CASSGTGTQPQHF

V gene: TRBV12-5
D gene: NA
J gene: TRBJ2-7
clone size: NA
CDR3 DNA: TGTGCTAGTGGTTCCGACAGGATCTCCCTCTACGAGCAGTACTTC
CDR3 protein: CASGSDRISLYEQYF

V gene: TRBV5-1
D gene: NA
J gene: TRBJ1-1
clone size: NA
CDR3 DNA: TGCGCCAGCAGCTTGACAGGGAGGACTGAAGCTTTCTTT
CDR3 protein: CASSLTGRTEAFF

V gene: TRBV2
D gene: NA
J gene: TRBJ2-5
clone size: NA
CDR3 DNA: TGTGCCAGCAGTGAAGGCTTGAGGGTGGAGACCCAGTACTTC
CDR3 protein: CASSEGLRVETQYF

V gene: TRBV6-6
D gene: NA
J gene: TRBJ2-2
clone size: NA
CDR3 DNA: TGTGCCAGCAGCTGGGCCGGAGCCGGGGAGCTGTTTTTT
CDR3 protein: CASSWAGAGELFF

V gene: TRBV9
D gene: TRBD1
J gene: TRBJ1-2
clone size: NA
CDR3 DNA: TGTGCCAGCAGCGTTAGCGGGACAGGGTCCTATGGCTACACCTTC
CDR3 protein: CASSVSGTGSYGYTF

V gene: TRBV30
D gene: NA
J gene: TRBJ1-5
clone size: few
CDR3 DNA: TGTGCCTACGCAAGTCGGGGGAGCAATCAGCCCCAGCATTTT
CDR3 protein: CAYASRGSNQPQHF

V gene: TRBV7-3
D gene: TRBD2
J gene: TRBJ2-5
clone size: NA
CDR3 DNA: TGTGCCAGCGGGAGGGGTCCGCCCCCAGAGACCCAGTACTTC
CDR3 protein: CASGRGPPPETQYF

V gene: TRBV10-3
D gene: NA
J gene: TRBJ1-1
clone size: NA
CDR3 DNA: TGTGCCATCAGTGACTCTCGGAACACTGAAGCTTTCTTT
CDR3 protein: CAISDSRNTEAFF

V gene: TRBV10-3
D gene: NA
J gene: TRBJ2-5
clone size: NA
CDR3 DNA: TGTGCCATATCAGTGATTGGAGAGACCCAGTACTTC
CDR3 protein: CAISVIGETQYF

V gene: TRBV7-8
D gene: TRBD1
J gene: TRBJ1-3
clone size: once
CDR3 DNA: TGTGCCAGCAGCTTAAACCCGACAGGGACGGCTGGAAACACCATATATTTT
CDR3 protein: CASSLNPTGTAGNTIYF

V gene: TRBV7-8
D gene: NA
J gene: TRBJ1-3
clone size: NA
CDR3 DNA: TGTGCCAGCAGCACATATTGGGGTACTGGAAACACCATATATTTT
CDR3 protein: CASSTYWGTGNTIYF